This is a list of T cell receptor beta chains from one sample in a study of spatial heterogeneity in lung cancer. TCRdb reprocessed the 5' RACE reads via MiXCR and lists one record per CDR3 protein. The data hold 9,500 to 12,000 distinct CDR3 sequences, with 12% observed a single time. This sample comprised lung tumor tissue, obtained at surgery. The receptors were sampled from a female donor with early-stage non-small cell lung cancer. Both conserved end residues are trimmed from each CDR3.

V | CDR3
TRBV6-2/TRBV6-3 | ASRTGTLGTQY
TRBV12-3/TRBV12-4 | ASRTTGGRGYGYT
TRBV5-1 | ASSLKLAGGPEQF
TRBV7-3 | ASSRASGRTDTQY
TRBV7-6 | ASSPTPGQGWNGYT
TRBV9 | ASSVGQGTNYGYT
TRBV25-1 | ASSRMGGSSYNEQF
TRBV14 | ASGQERGRTTDTQY
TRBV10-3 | AISESTGLTDTQY
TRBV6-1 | ASSEDGPRAF
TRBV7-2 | ASSLGRAGDGYT
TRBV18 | ASSPPSGYEQY
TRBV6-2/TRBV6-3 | ASSYPPSQILYNEQF
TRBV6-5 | ASSYSTNRGYT
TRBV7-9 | AILADTQY
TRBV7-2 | ASSTQGTRTGELF
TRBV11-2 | ASTDVGGGSTEAF
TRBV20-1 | SARVPLRGYGYT
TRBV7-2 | ASSPRPSYYGYT
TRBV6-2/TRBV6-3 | ASSPGLYNEQF
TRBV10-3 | AISRDRETYEQY
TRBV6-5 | ASSRGPGGEQY